The 15 T cell receptor beta chains given below trace back to one sample, sequenced in a study of cytomegalovirus exposure and HLA in healthy donors. Some clones are missing from TCRdb's copy, which holds only in-frame ones; the method was immunoSEQ multiplex PCR. Of about 120,000 clones in the sample, 85% to 90% are singletons; the top ten hold around 1.1%. Sequencing input: PBMCs. All receptors derive from a young woman in good health and CMV-seronegative.

The chain employs TRBV4-3 and TRBJ2-1; 9 bases map to TRBD2. J gave up 3 bases and V 0 bases, and 3 bases lay outside the gene matches. The CDR3 length is 16 residues. Looked up from germline, CDR1 is LGHNA and CDR2 is YSLEER. The CDR3 DNA reads TGCGCCAGCAGCCAAGATGGTAGCGGGAGCTACAATGAGCAGTTCTTC. Protein: CASSQDGSGSYNEQFF.

The gene calls are TRBV19 and TRBJ1-1; no clear D. The length of the CDR3 is 14 residues. With 3 bases removed from V and 4 bases from J, the gap between germline ends came to 12 bases. CDR1 is LNHDA, CDR2 SQIVND, per germline (reference sequence). The chain's CDR3 is CASSMEVSPTEAFF. The DNA for the CDR3 is TGTGCCAGTAGTATGGAGGTGTCCCCCACTGAAGCTTTCTTT. Using reference TRBV19 and TRBJ1-1 for the parts outside the CDR3, the full variable domain is DGGITQSPKYLFRKEGQNVTLSCEQNLNHDAMYWYRQDPGQGLRLIYYSQIVNDFQKGDIAEGYSVSREKKESFPLTVTSAQKNPTAFYLCASSMEVSPTEAFFGQGTRLTVV.

V is TRBV6-5 and J is TRBJ1-1, with a weak D call TRBD1 (6 bases). V lost 3 bases and J lost 4, with 15 bases in between. The V gene's germline CDR1 is MNHEY and CDR2 SVGAGI. The CDR3 runs to 15 residues. The CDR3 loop reads CASSYIRGRGTEAFF. The DNA of the CDR3 is TGTGCCAGCAGTTATATCAGGGGCCGGGGCACTGAAGCTTTCTTT.

This clone was recorded only once. This chain connects TRBV11-2 to TRBJ1-4; 7 bases line up with TRBD1. The CDR3 contains 18 residues. V dropped 5 bases and J dropped 0; count of bases not matched to a gene: 12. Per germline, CDR1 SGHAT and CDR2 FQNNGV. CDR3 in amino acids: CASSPSDRTLPTNEKLFF. CDR3 DNA sequence: TGTGCCAGCAGCCCATCGGACAGGACCCTTCCAACTAATGAAAAACTGTTTTTT.

The chain joins TRBV6-1 to TRBJ2-5; D call uncertain. CDR1 and CDR2 (germline): MNHNS, SASEGT. V was cut by 3 bases and J by 1 base, with 12 bases left in between. The length of the CDR3 is 15 residues. CDR3 bases: TGTGCCAGCAGTGACACAGTGAACTCCCAAGAGACCCAGTACTTC. Its protein is CASSDTVNSQETQYF.

This clone has just a few counts. J is TRBJ2-7 and V is TRBV4-2; 7 positions match TRBD1. V lost 3 bases to trimming and J lost 3 bases; unmatched junction nucleotides: 11. Germline values: CDR1 LGHNA, CDR2 YNFKEQ. The CDR3 runs to 16 residues. CDR3 nucleotide sequence: TGTGCCAGCAGCCAGGCCCGGGACAGCAGTTTCTACGAGCAGTACTTC. Translation: CASSQARDSSFYEQYF.

The count of this clone is one. The chain couples TRBV27 to TRBJ1-5; D is possibly TRBD1 (5 bases). CDR1 is MNHEY and CDR2 is SMNVEV in the germline V gene (reference sequence). CDR3 length: 16 residues. The V end was cut by 1 base, the J end by 1 base, with 11 bases between. CDR3 sequence: CASSLYSGGSNQPQHF. DNA for the CDR3: TGTGCCAGCAGTTTATATAGTGGGGGGAGCAATCAGCCCCAGCATTTT.

The chain recombines TRBV5-6 with TRBJ1-2, with D perhaps matching TRBD1 (5 bases). V dropped 3 bases and J dropped 1 base, with 10 bases sitting between them. CDR3 length: 14 residues. Germline V gene data show CDR1 as SGHDT and CDR2 as YYEEEE. The CDR3 spells CASSWTDNNYGYTF. CDR3 nucleotides: TGTGCCAGCAGCTGGACGGACAATAACTATGGCTACACCTTC.

This chain joins TRBV6-1 and TRBJ2-5; 7 positions match TRBD1. CDR1 MNHNS and CDR2 SASEGT come from the germline V gene. The V gene end was trimmed by 8 bases and the J gene end by 10 bases; junction bases not matched to a gene: 13. CDR3 length: 13 amino acids. The CDR3 nucleotides read TGTGCCAGCGGCCGACAGGGATCAAGCGGCCAGTACTTC. Translating it yields CASGRQGSSGQYF.

The chain employs TRBV28 and TRBJ1-1, with a possible D match to TRBD1 (5 bases). CDR1 is MDHEN and CDR2 is SYDVKM in the germline V gene. The CDR3 length is 15 residues. Between the trimmed V and J ends, which lost 7 bases and 3 bases, there was a span of 18 bases. CDR3 loop: CASTTAWGEDTEAFF. The CDR3 nucleotides read TGTGCCAGCACCACAGCATGGGGGGAGGACACTGAAGCTTTCTTT.

The chain employs TRBV28 and TRBJ2-2; 7 nucleotides line up with TRBD1. V lost 6 bases to trimming and J lost 7 bases; unmatched junction nucleotides: 11. CDR1 and CDR2 from the germline V gene are MDHEN and SYDVKM. The CDR3 loop spans 15 amino acids. The CDR3: CASRLMGQLDGELFF. The CDR3 nucleotides are TGTGCCAGCAGGCTCATGGGACAGCTCGACGGGGAGCTGTTTTTT.

The chain links TRBV7-8 to TRBJ2-2, with 11 positions matching TRBD2. The J segment lost 3 bases and the V segment lost 4 bases, leaving 4 bases of the junction unmatched. Germline V gene lookup returns CDR1 SGHVS and CDR2 FQNEAQ. The CDR3 spans 16 residues. This CDR3 is CASSSGGLADTGELFF. In nucleotides, the CDR3 is TGTGCCAGCAGCTCAGGGGGACTAGCGGACACCGGGGAGCTGTTTTTT.

The chain joins TRBV19 to TRBJ2-1, with 11 positions matching TRBD2. The CDR3 totals 15 residues. Germline assignment: CDR1 LNHDA and CDR2 SQIVND (reference sequence). The V gene end was trimmed by 10 bases and the J gene end by 9 bases; junction bases not matched to a gene: 14. The CDR3 bases are TGTGCCACCGGACGAACTAGCGGGAGTTATAGTGAGCAGTTCTTC. Protein product: CATGRTSGSYSEQFF.

The rearrangement links TRBV7-9 to TRBJ2-3; TRBD2 agrees at 7 bases. Germline CDR1 SEHNR, CDR2 FQNEAQ (reference sequence). V trimming: 1 base; J trimming: 0 bases; junction bases outside the gene matches: 4. This CDR3 region has 16 residues. The CDR3 DNA is TGTGCCAGCAGCTTAGTGACGGGAGGTAGCACAGATACGCAGTATTTT. Translating gives CASSLVTGGSTDTQYF.

This chain links TRBV18 with TRBJ2-2; 7 nucleotides align to TRBD2. J lost 5 bases, V lost 2 bases, and 2 bases had no gene match. Germline V CDR1 and CDR2: KGHSH, LQKENI. The CDR3 loop spans 14 amino acids. CDR3 protein: CASSPREGTGELFF. The CDR3 DNA reads as TGTGCCAGCTCACCAAGGGAGGGGACCGGGGAGCTGTTTTTT. Combining the CDR3 with reference TRBV18 and TRBJ2-2 gives the whole variable domain NAGVMQNPRHLVRRRGQEARLRCSPMKGHSHVYWYRQLPEEGLKFMVYLQKENIIDESGMPKERFSAEFPKEGPSILRIQQVVRGDSAAYFCASSPREGTGELFFGEGSRLTVL.